This T cell receptor beta chain was captured in a study of control samples from healthy donors and cancer patients. TCRdb keeps only in-frame clones here, not all; method: immunoSEQ multiplex PCR. This sample carries 21,000 or so clones, around 85% of them seen once, and the ten largest clones take roughly 37%. The trim removed 4 bases at V and 5 bases at J, leaving 8 bases unmatched. The V gene's germline CDR1 is SGHRS and CDR2 YFSETQ. The CDR3 covers 14 residues. This receptor was identified in a man in his sixties with head and neck cancer. The chain recombines TRBV5-1 with TRBJ1-1, with 7 bases lining up with TRBD1. The sequencing sample was made of PBMCs. CDR3 sequence reads: CASSLVAGGTEAFF. CDR3 DNA: TGCGCCAGCAGCCTTGTGGCAGGGGGTACTGAAGCTTTCTTT.